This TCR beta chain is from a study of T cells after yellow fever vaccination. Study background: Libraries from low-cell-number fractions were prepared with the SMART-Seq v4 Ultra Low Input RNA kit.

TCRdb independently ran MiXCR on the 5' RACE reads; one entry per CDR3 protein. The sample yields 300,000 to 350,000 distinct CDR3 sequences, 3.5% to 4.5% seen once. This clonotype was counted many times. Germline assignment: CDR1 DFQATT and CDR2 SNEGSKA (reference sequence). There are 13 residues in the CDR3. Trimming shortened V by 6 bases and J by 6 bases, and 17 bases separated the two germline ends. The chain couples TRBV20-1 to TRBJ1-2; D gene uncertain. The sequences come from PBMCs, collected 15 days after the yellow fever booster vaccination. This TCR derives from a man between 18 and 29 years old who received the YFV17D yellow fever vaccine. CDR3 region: CSALMGRTDGYTF. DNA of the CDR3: TGCAGTGCCCTGATGGGGAGGACGGATGGCTACACCTTC.